This T cell receptor (beta chain) was identified during a study of blood T cells in healthy people across ages. Germline-derived CDR1 and CDR2 are SGHVS and FNYEAQ. V lost 5 bases, J lost 0 bases, and 5 bases stayed unmatched. This CDR3 region has 18 residues. Primed by a sample-barcoded 5' primer and a J-beta primer mix, a second PCR proceeded for roughly 6 to 12 cycles. Via MiXCR, TCRdb re-called the 5' RACE reads, giving one row per CDR3 protein. The sample has hundreds of thousands of distinct CDR3 sequences, about 53% seen once. The chain links TRBV7-6 to TRBJ2-2; 14 positions agree with TRBD2. The clonotype comes from a man aged 60-69 years in good health. Material for sequencing was blood. This CDR3 reads CASSPGTSGGANTGELFF. The CDR3 region has the DNA TGTGCCAGCAGCCCCGGGACTAGCGGGGGCGCGAACACCGGGGAGCTGTTTTTT.